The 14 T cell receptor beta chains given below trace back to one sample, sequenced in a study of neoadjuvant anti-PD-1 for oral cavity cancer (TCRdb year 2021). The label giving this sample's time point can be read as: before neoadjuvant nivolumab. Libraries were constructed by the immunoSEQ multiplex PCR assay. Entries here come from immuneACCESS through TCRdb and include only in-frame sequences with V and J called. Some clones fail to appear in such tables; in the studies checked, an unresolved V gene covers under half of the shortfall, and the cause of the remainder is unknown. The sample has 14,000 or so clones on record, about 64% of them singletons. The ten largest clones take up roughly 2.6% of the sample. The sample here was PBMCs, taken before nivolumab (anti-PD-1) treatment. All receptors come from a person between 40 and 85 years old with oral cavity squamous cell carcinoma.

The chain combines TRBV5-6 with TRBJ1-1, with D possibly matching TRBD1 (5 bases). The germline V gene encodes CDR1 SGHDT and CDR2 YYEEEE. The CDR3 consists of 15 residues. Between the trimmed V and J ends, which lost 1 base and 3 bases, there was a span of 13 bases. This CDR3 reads CASSLRGGWDTEAFF. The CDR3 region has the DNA TGTGCCAGCAGCTTGAGGGGCGGGTGGGACACTGAAGCTTTCTTT.

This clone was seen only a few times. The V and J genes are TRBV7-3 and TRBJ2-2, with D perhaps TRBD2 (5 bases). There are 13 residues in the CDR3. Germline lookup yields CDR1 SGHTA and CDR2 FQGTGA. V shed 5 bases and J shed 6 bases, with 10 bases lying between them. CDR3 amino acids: CASSKEAAGELFF. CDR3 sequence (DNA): TGTGCCAGCAGCAAGGAGGCGGCCGGGGAGCTGTTTTTT.

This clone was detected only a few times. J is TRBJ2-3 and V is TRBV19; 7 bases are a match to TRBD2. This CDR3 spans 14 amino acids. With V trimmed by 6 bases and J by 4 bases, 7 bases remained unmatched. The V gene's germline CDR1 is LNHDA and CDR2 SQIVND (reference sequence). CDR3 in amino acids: CASRTTTSADTQYF. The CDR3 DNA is TGTGCCAGTAGGACCACAACTAGCGCAGATACGCAGTATTTT. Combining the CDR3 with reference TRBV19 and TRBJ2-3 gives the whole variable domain DGGITQSPKYLFRKEGQNVTLSCEQNLNHDAMYWYRQDPGQGLRLIYYSQIVNDFQKGDIAEGYSVSREKKESFPLTVTSAQKNPTAFYLCASRTTTSADTQYFGPGTRLTVL.

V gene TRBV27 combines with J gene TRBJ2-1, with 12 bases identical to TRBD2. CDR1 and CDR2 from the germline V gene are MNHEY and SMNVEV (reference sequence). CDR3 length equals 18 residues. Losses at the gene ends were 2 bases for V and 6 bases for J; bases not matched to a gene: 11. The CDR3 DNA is TGTGCCAGCAGTTTAAGGTGGCTAGCGGGAGGGGGAGGCAATGAGCAGTTCTTC. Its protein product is CASSLRWLAGGGGNEQFF.

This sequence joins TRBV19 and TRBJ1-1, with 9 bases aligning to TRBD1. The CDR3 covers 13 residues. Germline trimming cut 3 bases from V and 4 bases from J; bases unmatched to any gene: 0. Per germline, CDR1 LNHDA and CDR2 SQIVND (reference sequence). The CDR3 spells CASSMGQGTEAFF. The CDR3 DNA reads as TGTGCCAGTAGTATGGGACAGGGCACTGAAGCTTTCTTT.

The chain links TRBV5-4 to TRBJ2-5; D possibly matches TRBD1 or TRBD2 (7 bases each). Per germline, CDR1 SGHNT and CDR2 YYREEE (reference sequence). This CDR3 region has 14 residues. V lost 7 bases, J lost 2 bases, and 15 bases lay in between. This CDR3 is CASSGGGRQETQYF. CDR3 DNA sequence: TGTGCCAGCTCAGGGGGGGGTAGACAAGAGACCCAGTACTTC.

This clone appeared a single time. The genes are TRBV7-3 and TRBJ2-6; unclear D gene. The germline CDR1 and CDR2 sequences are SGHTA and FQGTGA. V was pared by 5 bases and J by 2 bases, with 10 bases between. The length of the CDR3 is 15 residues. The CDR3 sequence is CASSQGNTGANVLTF. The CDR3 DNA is TGTGCCAGCAGCCAAGGGAATACTGGGGCCAACGTCCTGACTTTC.

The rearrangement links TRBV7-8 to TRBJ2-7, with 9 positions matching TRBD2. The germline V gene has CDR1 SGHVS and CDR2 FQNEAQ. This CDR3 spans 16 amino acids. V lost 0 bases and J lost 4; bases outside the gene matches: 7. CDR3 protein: CASSLAVASGAYEQYF. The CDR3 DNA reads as TGTGCCAGCAGCTTAGCGGTCGCTAGCGGGGCATACGAGCAGTACTTC.

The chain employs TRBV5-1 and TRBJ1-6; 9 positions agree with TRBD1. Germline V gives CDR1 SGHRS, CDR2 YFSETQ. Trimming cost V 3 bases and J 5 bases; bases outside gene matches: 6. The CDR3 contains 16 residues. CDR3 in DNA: TGCGCCAGCAGCTGGACAGGGGAATTGAATAATTCACCCCTCCACTTT. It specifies CASSWTGELNNSPLHF.

CDR3 region: CASRPSGAYNEQFF. The CDR3 region has the DNA TGTGCCAGCAGACCAAGCGGGGCCTACAATGAGCAGTTCTTC. The chain is built from TRBV7-8 and TRBJ2-1; 7 bases map to TRBD2. The CDR3 is 14 residues long. J was trimmed by 2 bases and V by 6 bases; bases with no gene match: 4. Germline V lookup: CDR1 SGHVS, CDR2 FQNEAQ.

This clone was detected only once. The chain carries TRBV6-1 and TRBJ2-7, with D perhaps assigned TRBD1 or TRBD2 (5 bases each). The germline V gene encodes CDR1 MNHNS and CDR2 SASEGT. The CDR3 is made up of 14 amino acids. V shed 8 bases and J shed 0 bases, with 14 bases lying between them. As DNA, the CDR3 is TGTGCCAGCCCCCGGGACGGAGACTCCTACGAGCAGTACTTC. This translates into CASPRDGDSYEQYF.

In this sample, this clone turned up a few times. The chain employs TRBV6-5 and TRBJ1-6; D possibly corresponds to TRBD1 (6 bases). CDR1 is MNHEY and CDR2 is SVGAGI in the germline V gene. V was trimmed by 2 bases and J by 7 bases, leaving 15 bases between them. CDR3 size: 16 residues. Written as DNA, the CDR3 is TGTGCCAGCAGTTACACCTGGGGGCAGGGGAATTCACCCCTCCACTTT. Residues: CASSYTWGQGNSPLHF.

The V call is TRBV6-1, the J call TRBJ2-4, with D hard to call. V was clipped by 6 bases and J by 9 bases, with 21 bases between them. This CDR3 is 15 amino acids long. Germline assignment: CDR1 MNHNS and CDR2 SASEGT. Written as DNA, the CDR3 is TGTGCCAGCAGACCCGCCTCCGGGCAGTTTAGCATTCAGTACTTC. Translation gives CASRPASGQFSIQYF.

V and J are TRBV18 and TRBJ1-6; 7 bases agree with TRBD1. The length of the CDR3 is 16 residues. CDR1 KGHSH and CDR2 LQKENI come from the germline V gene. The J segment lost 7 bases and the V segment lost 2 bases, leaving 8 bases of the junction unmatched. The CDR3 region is CASSPNRGLENSPLHF. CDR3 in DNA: TGTGCCAGCTCACCAAACAGGGGATTAGAGAATTCACCCCTCCACTTT.